One sample yielded the 21 T cell receptor beta chains listed below, sequenced in a study of beta chain features in type 1 diabetes. Study findings and constraints: Shorter TCRB CDR3s, moderately but significantly so, were found in Type 1 diabetes patients in all four CD4+ subsets.

What these receptors recognize is not known. Sequencing targeted expressed TCRB transcripts, as all isolated RNA had been reverse transcribed. Sequenced by immunoSEQ multiplex PCR; TCRdb stores in-frame clones only, minus some. The sample lists roughly 180,000 clones, roughly 8% occurring once. The specimen was central memory CD4+ T cells from blood. Source of these receptors: a woman in her thirties or forties with type 1 diabetes.

This clone was recorded a few times. The chain joins TRBV29-1 to TRBJ1-1; D gene unclear. Germline CDR1 SQVTM, CDR2 ANQGSEA. The CDR3 consists of 12 residues. V was shortened by 4 bases and J by 4 bases, with 10 bases between the two germline ends. CDR3 loop: CSVGRRGTEAFF. CDR3 sequence (DNA): TGCAGCGTTGGGAGACGAGGCACTGAAGCTTTCTTT.

The sample holds a few counts of this clone. The chain couples TRBV2 to TRBJ2-7, with 7 bases identical to TRBD1. Germline V gene data show CDR1 as SNHLY and CDR2 as FYNNEI. J was trimmed by 7 bases and V by 4 bases; bases with no gene match: 13. This CDR3 has 15 amino acids. The CDR3: CASSVGDRVALEQYF. DNA of the CDR3: TGTGCCAGCAGTGTTGGAGACAGGGTTGCTCTTGAGCAGTACTTC.

Only a few counts were recorded for this clone. The chain recombines TRBV7-3 with TRBJ2-3; D call uncertain. Germline values: CDR1 SGHTA, CDR2 FQGTGA. The V end was cut by 0 bases, the J end by 0 bases, with 7 bases between. This CDR3 region has 15 residues. In DNA form, the CDR3 reads TGTGCCAGCAGCTTAACGGGCAGTAGCACAGATACGCAGTATTTT. It specifies CASSLTGSSTDTQYF.

In its sample, this clone was seen many times. The chain joins TRBV5-1 to TRBJ2-7; the D is unclear. V lost 3 bases to trimming and J lost 4 bases, with 8 bases between them. The CDR3 contains 12 residues. The germline CDR1 and CDR2 sequences are SGHRS and YFSETQ. The CDR3 DNA sequence: TGCGCCAGCAGCTCAGGAAGTTACGAGCAGTACTTC. Its translation: CASSSGSYEQYF.

The V and J genes are TRBV28 and TRBJ2-7; tentative D call: TRBD1 (5 bases). This CDR3 has 14 amino acids. From germline, CDR1 is MDHEN and CDR2 SYDVKM. Deletions cut 5 bases from V and 8 bases from J, with 19 bases between. The CDR3 region is CASSPGQKPRKQYF. The CDR3 DNA sequence: TGTGCCAGCAGTCCAGGACAAAAACCTAGGAAGCAGTACTTC.

This chain uses TRBV27 with TRBJ1-2; 7 nucleotides match TRBD1. The junction had 3 bases not matched to a gene; V was cut back by 6 bases and J by 8 bases. This CDR3 contains 11 residues. The germline CDR1 and CDR2 sequences are MNHEY and SMNVEV (reference sequence). DNA for the CDR3: TGTGCCAGCAGAGACAGGGACGGCTACACCTTC. Residues: CASRDRDGYTF.

This clone was counted between two and nine times. The V and J genes are TRBV18 and TRBJ2-7; no reliable D call. Trimming took 3 bases from V and 4 from J, leaving 7 bases between them. The CDR3 covers 12 residues. From germline, CDR1 is KGHSH and CDR2 LQKENI. CDR3 sequence reads: CASSPGRYEQYF. In nucleotides, the CDR3 is TGTGCCAGCTCACCGGGCAGGTACGAGCAGTACTTC.

This rearrangement joins TRBV4-3 to TRBJ2-3, with D perhaps TRBD1 (6 bases). This CDR3 is built from 12 residues. V lost 4 bases and J 9 bases, leaving 11 bases between the germline ends. Germline CDR1 and CDR2: LGHNA and YSLEER. The CDR3 bases are TGCGCCAGCAGCCCAGACAGGAACACGCAGTATTTT. Its translation is CASSPDRNTQYF.

The gene calls are TRBV5-1 and TRBJ2-7, with 8 nucleotides matching TRBD1. The ends lost 1 base at V and 5 bases at J; junction bases unmatched: 5. The V gene's germline CDR1 is SGHRS and CDR2 YFSETQ. The CDR3 length is 14 residues. CDR3 amino acids: CASSLQGANDEQYF. DNA for the CDR3: TGCGCCAGCAGCTTGCAGGGGGCGAACGACGAGCAGTACTTC. Looking up the rest from reference TRBV5-1 and TRBJ2-7 gives the full variable domain: KAGVTQTPRYLIKTRGQQVTLSCSPISGHRSVSWYQQTPGQGLQFLFEYFSETQRNKGNFPGRFSGRQFSNSRSEMNVSTLELGDSALYLCASSLQGANDEQYFGPGTRLTVT.

The sample holds a few counts of this clone. J is TRBJ2-7 and V is TRBV30, with a weak D call TRBD2 (6 bases). The CDR3 is made up of 13 amino acids. Germline V gene sequence: CDR1 GTSNPN, CDR2 SVGIG (reference sequence). V lost 5 bases and J 1 base, leaving 12 bases between the germline ends. The CDR3 nucleotides are TGTGCCTGGGGGCGGGGCACTTCCTACGAGCAGTACTTC. Amino acids: CAWGRGTSYEQYF. The full variable domain, with the rest looked up from reference TRBV30 and TRBJ2-7, is SQTIHQWPATLVQPVGSPLSLECTVEGTSNPNLYWYRQAAGRGLQLLFYSVGIGQISSEVPQNLSASRPQDRQFILSSKKLLLSDSGFYLCAWGRGTSYEQYFGPGTRLTVT.

This clone was counted at least ten times. Distinct nucleotide sequences in the sample also encode this CDR3. The CDR3 here is CASSGGNQPQHF. CDR3 DNA: TGTGCCAGCAGTGGAGGGAATCAGCCCCAGCATTTT. V and J are TRBV28 and TRBJ1-5; D unresolved. Trimming removed 5 bases from V and 4 bases from J, with 6 bases in between. Germline values: CDR1 MDHEN, CDR2 SYDVKM. The CDR3 spans 12 residues.

This clone was counted between two and nine times. This chain uses TRBV5-4 with TRBJ2-3; D perhaps matches TRBD1 (5 bases). From germline, CDR1 is SGHNT and CDR2 YYREEE (reference sequence). With 4 bases removed from V and 5 bases from J, the gap between germline ends came to 8 bases. This CDR3 has 12 amino acids. CDR3 sequence: CASSHTGDTQYF. As DNA, the CDR3 is TGTGCCAGCAGCCATACAGGAGATACGCAGTATTTT.

This clone was detected only a few times. The rearrangement joins TRBV10-3 to TRBJ2-2, with TRBD1 matching over 8 bases. Germline lookup yields CDR1 ENHRY and CDR2 SYGVKD. After removal of 4 bases from V and 7 bases from J, the junction contained 8 bases not matched to a gene. This CDR3 has 15 amino acids. Here the CDR3 reads CAISGQGLDSGELFF. The DNA of the CDR3 is TGTGCCATCAGTGGACAGGGGTTGGATAGCGGGGAGCTGTTTTTT.

The sample holds a few counts of this clone. The CDR3 bases are TGCGCCAGCAGCCCTCCAGGTTCGGACTCTGGAAACACCATATATTTT. It yields the protein CASSPPGSDSGNTIYF. The chain couples TRBV5-1 to TRBJ1-3; D remains unclear. There are 16 residues in the CDR3. Trimming cost V 4 bases and J 0 bases, with 14 bases left between them. CDR1 SGHRS and CDR2 YFSETQ come from the germline V gene.

This clone was observed a few times. The CDR3 spells CSATDRATNEKLFF. CDR3 bases: TGCAGCGCCACTGACAGAGCAACTAATGAAAAACTGTTTTTT. The chain is built from TRBV29-1 and TRBJ1-4; tentatively, D is TRBD1 (5 bases). The CDR3 totals 14 residues. Trimming cost V 7 bases and J 0 bases, with 12 bases left between them. Germline CDR1 SQVTM, CDR2 ANQGSEA.

The V gene is TRBV28, the J gene TRBJ2-7; 10 bases match TRBD2. This CDR3 comprises 14 residues. The germline gives CDR1 MDHEN, CDR2 SYDVKM. J gave up 5 bases and V 6 bases, and 7 bases lay outside the gene matches. The CDR3 region has the DNA TGTGCCAGCAGACCTCCTAGCGGGAGAAACGAGCAGTACTTC. This translates into CASRPPSGRNEQYF.

This clone was found a few times. This chain connects TRBV9 to TRBJ2-2, with D maybe TRBD2 (6 bases). CDR1 and CDR2 from the germline V gene are SGDLS and YYNGEE. Trimming removed 0 bases from V and 5 bases from J, with 11 bases in between. CDR3 size: 15 residues. In DNA, the CDR3 is TGTGCCAGCAGCGTAGGGGGCGGGGAAACCGGGGAGCTGTTTTTT. Translation: CASSVGGGETGELFF.

The chain combines TRBV2 with TRBJ1-2; the D gene is possibly TRBD1 (6 bases). This CDR3 comprises 13 residues. The V gene's germline CDR1 is SNHLY and CDR2 FYNNEI. V lost 4 bases and J 4 bases, leaving 10 bases between the germline ends. The CDR3 reads CASSATGFYGYTF. The DNA for the CDR3 is TGTGCCAGCAGTGCCACAGGGTTCTATGGCTACACCTTC.

In this sample, this clone turned up once. J is TRBJ2-2 and V is TRBV9, with D hard to call. The CDR3 is made up of 14 amino acids. Germline loops: CDR1 SGDLS, CDR2 YYNGEE. V lost 0 bases to trimming and J lost 3 bases, with 6 bases between them. The CDR3 DNA follows: TGTGCCAGCAGCGTAGGAGGAGACACCGGGGAGCTGTTTTTT. This translates into CASSVGGDTGELFF.

This clone turned up a few times. The chain uses TRBV6-5 and TRBJ1-2; 7 bases are a match to TRBD1. Germline-derived CDR1 and CDR2 are MNHEY and SVGAGI. V dropped 5 bases and J dropped 2; count of bases not matched to a gene: 2. The CDR3 length is 13 residues. This CDR3 reads CASSLTGNYGYTF. The CDR3 bases are TGTGCCAGCAGTCTGACAGGGAACTATGGCTACACCTTC.

This clone appeared a few times. V usage is TRBV29-1 and J usage is TRBJ1-1; weak D call: TRBD1 (6 bases). CDR1 SQVTM and CDR2 ANQGSEA come from the germline V gene. Trimming took 5 bases from V and 3 from J, leaving 19 bases between them. The CDR3 spans 15 residues. CDR3: CSVNGGRLRDTEAFF. The CDR3 DNA sequence: TGCAGCGTTAACGGGGGGCGGTTGAGGGACACTGAAGCTTTCTTT.